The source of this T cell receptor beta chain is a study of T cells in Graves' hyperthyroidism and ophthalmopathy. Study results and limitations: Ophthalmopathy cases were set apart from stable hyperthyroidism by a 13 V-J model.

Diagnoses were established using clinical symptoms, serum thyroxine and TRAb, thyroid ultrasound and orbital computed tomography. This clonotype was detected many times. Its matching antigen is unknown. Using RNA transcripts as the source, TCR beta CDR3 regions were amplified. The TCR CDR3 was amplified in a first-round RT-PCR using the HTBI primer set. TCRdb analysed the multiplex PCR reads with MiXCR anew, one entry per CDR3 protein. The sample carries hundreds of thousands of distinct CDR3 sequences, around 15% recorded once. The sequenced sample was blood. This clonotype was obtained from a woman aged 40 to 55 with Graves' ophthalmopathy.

DNA of the CDR3: TGTGCCAGCAGCAGGGACCTCTATGGCTACACCTTC. This translates into CASSRDLYGYTF. The chain recombines TRBV7-2 with TRBJ1-2, with D possibly TRBD1 on 5 matching bases. Germline V gives CDR1 SGHTA, CDR2 FQGNSA. This CDR3 comprises 12 residues. V was trimmed by 5 bases and J by 4 bases, leaving 8 bases between them.